The 25 T cell receptor beta chains in this list originate from one sample, sequenced in a study of shared T cell receptors in the human thymus. Profiled with immunoSEQ multiplex PCR; TCRdb holds only in-frame clones, not every one. In the table there are 630,000 or so clones, 87% of which are singletons. The sample was also reused in another study, on human thymus T cells.

The sequencing input was thymocytes. The receptors shown here come from a boy less than two years old with a congenital heart defect.

The gene calls are TRBV27 and TRBJ2-7; D perhaps matches TRBD2 (7 bases). Trimming pared 5 bases from V and 3 bases from J, leaving 23 bases between. The CDR3 contains 17 residues. Germline V CDR1 and CDR2: MNHEY, SMNVEV (reference sequence). The CDR3 DNA sequence: TGTGCCAGCAGTCCTCGGTGGGGGGGCGCCTTGTTCTACGAGCAGTACTTC. Translation: CASSPRWGGALFYEQYF.

The chain couples TRBV15 to TRBJ1-1, with TRBD1 matching 7 bases. Germline-derived CDR1 and CDR2 are LNHNV and YYDKDF (reference sequence). The ends lost 2 bases at V and 10 bases at J; junction bases unmatched: 16. This CDR3 region has 16 residues. CDR3 protein: CATSRLGKRDSLSAFF. The CDR3 bases are TGTGCCACCAGCAGATTAGGAAAGAGGGACAGCCTCTCAGCTTTCTTT.

This clone was found once. The chain links TRBV27 to TRBJ2-1, with D possibly being TRBD2 (6 bases). Germline-derived CDR1 and CDR2 are MNHEY and SMNVEV (reference sequence). The CDR3 is 14 amino acids. The germline V and J ends were trimmed by 3 bases and 7 bases, with 13 bases remaining between them. CDR3 bases: TGTGCCAGCAGTTTGCGGGGCCAAAAAAATGAGCAGTTCTTC. Translating it yields CASSLRGQKNEQFF.

The J gene is TRBJ1-2, the V gene TRBV5-4, with 7 bases matching TRBD1. CDR1 is SGHNT, CDR2 YYREEE, per germline (reference sequence). V shed 1 base, J shed 4 bases, and the junction held 10 bases outside the gene matches. The CDR3 consists of 16 residues. The CDR3 nucleotides read TGTGCCAGCAGCTTGATGGACAGGTTCTCTTCCTATGGCTACACCTTC. Amino acids: CASSLMDRFSSYGYTF.

The chain is built from TRBV19 and TRBJ1-1, with D uncertain. Trimming cost V 6 bases and J 8 bases, with 10 bases left between them. This CDR3 comprises 11 residues. CDR1 is LNHDA and CDR2 is SQIVND in the germline V gene (reference sequence). For the CDR3, the DNA is TGTGCCAGTAGAAAGGAGGAGGAAGCTTTCTTT. Translated, it gives CASRKEEEAFF.

The rearrangement joins TRBV18 to TRBJ2-2; no reliable D call. CDR1 and CDR2 (germline): KGHSH, LQKENI. V shed 5 bases and J shed 6 bases, with 13 bases lying between them. This CDR3 contains 14 residues. The CDR3 nucleotides read TGTGCCAGCTCATCCGAGCAACAGTCCGGGGAGCTGTTTTTT. It yields the protein CASSSEQQSGELFF. Variable domain in full (rest from reference TRBV18 and TRBJ2-2): NAGVMQNPRHLVRRRGQEARLRCSPMKGHSHVYWYRQLPEEGLKFMVYLQKENIIDESGMPKERFSAEFPKEGPSILRIQQVVRGDSAAYFCASSSEQQSGELFFGEGSRLTVL.

V usage is TRBV7-9 and J usage is TRBJ1-3; D remains unclear. The CDR3 sequence is 17 residues long. V was pared by 1 base and J by 11 bases, with 24 bases between. CDR1 and CDR2 (germline): SEHNR, FQNEAQ (reference sequence). The CDR3 region is CASSLGPPGPTPRAIYF. CDR3 in DNA: TGTGCCAGCAGCTTAGGCCCCCCCGGACCGACTCCGAGGGCCATATATTTT.

The CDR3 DNA reads TGTGCCAGCAGCATGGACAGGGAGCAGAATCAGCCCCAGCATTTT. Translation: CASSMDREQNQPQHF. This rearrangement joins TRBV28 to TRBJ1-5; 8 nucleotides agree with TRBD1. CDR1 is MDHEN, CDR2 SYDVKM, per germline. V lost 6 bases to trimming and J lost 4 bases; unmatched junction nucleotides: 8. The CDR3 totals 15 residues.

The chain recombines TRBV28 with TRBJ2-3; 9 bases line up with TRBD1. The V and J ends lost 5 bases and 1 base, in that order; junction bases with no gene match: 7. The CDR3 is 16 residues long. Per germline, CDR1 MDHEN and CDR2 SYDVKM. CDR3 nucleotide sequence: TGTGCCAGCAGTACAACAGGGGGCGTGTGCACAGATACGCAGTATTTT. Protein sequence: CASSTTGGVCTDTQYF.

The gene calls are TRBV28 and TRBJ2-1; 11 bases agree with TRBD2. Germline V gene lookup returns CDR1 MDHEN and CDR2 SYDVKM. V shed 2 bases, J shed 9 bases, and the junction held 9 bases outside the gene matches. The CDR3 consists of 16 residues. The CDR3 sequence is CASSLKASGGRCEQFF. CDR3 DNA: TGTGCCAGCAGTTTAAAGGCTAGCGGGGGGAGGTGTGAGCAGTTCTTC. Using reference TRBV28 and TRBJ2-1 for the parts outside the CDR3, the full variable domain is DVKVTQSSRYLVKRTGEKVFLECVQDMDHENMFWYRQDPGLGLRLIYFSYDVKMKEKGDIPEGYSVSREKKERFSLILESASTNQTSMYLCASSLKASGGRCEQFFGPGTRLTVL.

The gene calls are TRBV28 and TRBJ2-3, with 8 bases aligning to TRBD2. Germline loops: CDR1 MDHEN, CDR2 SYDVKM. V gave up 6 bases and J gave up 4 bases; unmatched junction bases: 9. The CDR3 has 15 residues. The CDR3 spells CASSPLPGGPDTQYF. CDR3 DNA: TGTGCCAGCAGCCCTCTGCCGGGGGGGCCAGATACGCAGTATTTT.

This sequence joins TRBV4-1 and TRBJ1-1; 9 nucleotides match TRBD1. Germline V lookup: CDR1 MGHRA, CDR2 YSYEKL. V lost 1 base to trimming and J lost 1 base; unmatched junction nucleotides: 13. This CDR3 has 19 residues. The CDR3 loop is CASSQGRRNRGLENTEAFF. The CDR3 region has the DNA TGCGCCAGCAGCCAAGGTCGAAGGAACAGGGGGCTTGAGAACACTGAAGCTTTCTTT.

V and J are TRBV10-1 and TRBJ2-1; D possibly corresponds to TRBD2 (5 bases). The CDR3 has 17 residues. Germline V gene data show CDR1 as WNHNN and CDR2 as SYGVQD (reference sequence). V was clipped by 0 bases and J by 5 bases, with 17 bases between them. This CDR3 is CASSESKAASNHNEQFF. The CDR3 DNA reads TGCGCCAGCAGTGAGTCGAAGGCTGCTAGCAACCACAATGAGCAGTTCTTC.

V is TRBV29-1 and J is TRBJ1-2; tentative D call: TRBD1 (5 bases). Germline V CDR1 and CDR2: SQVTM, ANQGSEA. Trimming shortened V by 1 base and J by 6 bases, and 9 bases separated the two germline ends. This CDR3 spans 12 amino acids. In DNA, the CDR3 is TGCAGCGTTGAAGTGAACAGGAATGGCTACACCTTC. It specifies CSVEVNRNGYTF.

This chain connects TRBV4-3 to TRBJ1-2, with 8 bases lining up with TRBD1. Germline V gene data show CDR1 as LGHNA and CDR2 as YSLEER. V lost 0 bases and J lost 8; bases outside the gene matches: 14. The CDR3 sequence is 17 residues long. As DNA, the CDR3 is TGCGCCAGCAGCCAAGATATTCCCGGACAGGGAGTTAGGGGCTACACCTTC. This sequence encodes CASSQDIPGQGVRGYTF.

The chain is built from TRBV28 and TRBJ1-1; D unresolved. This CDR3 contains 14 residues. With 6 bases removed from V and 6 bases from J, the gap between germline ends came to 17 bases. From germline, CDR1 is MDHEN and CDR2 SYDVKM. Here the CDR3 reads CASRVLHQSAEAFF. The CDR3 DNA sequence: TGTGCCAGCAGAGTGTTACACCAGAGCGCTGAAGCTTTCTTT.

The chain uses TRBV2 and TRBJ1-5; TRBD1 matches 9 bases. This CDR3 has 11 residues. With 5 bases clipped from V and 11 bases from J, the junction kept 1 base outside the gene matches. Germline V CDR1 and CDR2: SNHLY, FYNNEI. CDR3 sequence (DNA): TGTGCCAGCAGTCGGGACAGGGCCCAGCATTTT. Its translation is CASSRDRAQHF.

This clone was counted a few times. V is TRBV5-5 and J is TRBJ2-7, with TRBD1 matching 9 bases. This CDR3 is 20 amino acids long. Germline values: CDR1 SGHKS, CDR2 YYEKEE (reference sequence). J gave up 3 bases and V 1 base, and 20 bases lay outside the gene matches. DNA for the CDR3: TGTGCCAGCAGCTTGAAAGTCCAACAGGGGGCCGGTATATCATGCTACGAGCAGTACTTC. Protein product: CASSLKVQQGAGISCYEQYF.

This clone was detected a few times. V and J are TRBV5-1 and TRBJ1-2, with TRBD1 matching over 7 bases. The CDR3 has 14 residues. J gave up 0 bases and V 3 bases, and 2 bases lay outside the gene matches. From germline, CDR1 is SGHRS and CDR2 YFSETQ. The CDR3 reads CASSWDSTNYGYTF. The CDR3 bases are TGCGCCAGCAGCTGGGACAGTACTAACTATGGCTACACCTTC.

As concerns this clone: No conserved phenylalanine or tryptophan ends this CDR3, so it is likely a read error. The DNA is omitted, as the CDR3 cannot be located on it reliably, and the CDR3 follows TCRdb's listing. This sequence joins TRBV25-1 and TRBJ2-7; the DNA was not used to check the table's D call, TRBD2. The germline V gene encodes CDR1 MGHDK and CDR2 SYGVNS. The CDR3 is 8 residues long, ends included. CDR3 protein: CASSELLS.

This chain uses TRBV4-1 with TRBJ1-1; D remains ambiguous. The germline V gene encodes CDR1 MGHRA and CDR2 YSYEKL. Trimming left V 0 bases short and J 0 bases short, with 20 bases between. The CDR3 runs 19 residues. The chain's CDR3 is CASSQEWNSRMPMNTEAFF. The CDR3 DNA is TGCGCCAGCAGCCAAGAATGGAACAGCCGGATGCCTATGAACACTGAAGCTTTCTTT.

The V call is TRBV4-1, the J call TRBJ1-5, with TRBD1 as a possible D gene (5 bases). The ends were cut back, 1 base at V and 9 bases at J, with 19 bases in the middle. Germline CDR1 is MGHRA and CDR2 is YSYEKL. The CDR3 covers 16 residues. This chain's CDR3 is CASSQGTGLAFGPQHF. In DNA, the CDR3 is TGCGCCAGCAGCCAAGGAACGGGACTCGCTTTCGGGCCCCAGCATTTT.

DNA for the CDR3: TGCGCCAGCAGCTTGCTAACTGCAATAGATACGCAGTATTTT. As protein: CASSLLTAIDTQYF. The chain links TRBV5-1 to TRBJ2-3; D gene unclear. The CDR3 is 14 amino acids. Trimming pared 1 base from V and 5 bases from J, leaving 11 bases between. Germline lookup yields CDR1 SGHRS and CDR2 YFSETQ.

The gene calls are TRBV10-3 and TRBJ1-2; D unresolved. The germline V gene has CDR1 ENHRY and CDR2 SYGVKD. The CDR3 spans 15 residues. Trimming cost V 0 bases and J 0 bases, with 8 bases left between them. This chain's CDR3 is CAISESSTSNYGYTF. Here the CDR3 DNA reads TGTGCCATCAGTGAGTCTAGCACCTCTAACTATGGCTACACCTTC.

A remark on this clone: The sample carries other DNA sequences with the same CDR3. This chain links TRBV29-1 with TRBJ2-7; TRBD1 matches at 9 bases. The junction had 3 bases not matched to a gene; V was cut back by 7 bases and J by 2 bases. This CDR3 spans 12 amino acids. Germline V lookup: CDR1 SQVTM, CDR2 ANQGSEA. Written as DNA, the CDR3 is TGCAGCGGTGGGACAGGGACCTACGAGCAGTACTTC. Protein product: CSGGTGTYEQYF.